This T cell receptor beta chain is from a study of T cells after yellow fever vaccination. TCRdb analysed the 5' RACE reads with MiXCR anew, one entry per CDR3 protein. The sample shows some 30,000 distinct CDR3 sequences, 4.4% of them seen only once. This clonotype was observed many times. Its antigen remains unknown. This CDR3 spans 19 amino acids. V dropped 1 base and J dropped 6; count of bases not matched to a gene: 13. In germline, CDR1 is LGHNA, CDR2 YNFKEQ. Broader study findings: Most clones from primary vaccination resurfaced after the booster (approximately 95% CD4, around 90% CD8).

The clonotype originates from a man aged 25 to 45 who received the YFV17D yellow fever vaccine. The chain has TRBV4-2 and TRBJ2-2; 11 positions agree with TRBD2. The sequences come from CD8+ T cells sorted from PBMCs, collected 5 days after the yellow fever booster vaccination. CDR3 loop: CASSQVFKGLADRSGELFF. CDR3 nucleotide sequence: TGTGCCAGCAGCCAAGTATTTAAGGGACTAGCGGATAGGTCCGGGGAGCTGTTTTTT.